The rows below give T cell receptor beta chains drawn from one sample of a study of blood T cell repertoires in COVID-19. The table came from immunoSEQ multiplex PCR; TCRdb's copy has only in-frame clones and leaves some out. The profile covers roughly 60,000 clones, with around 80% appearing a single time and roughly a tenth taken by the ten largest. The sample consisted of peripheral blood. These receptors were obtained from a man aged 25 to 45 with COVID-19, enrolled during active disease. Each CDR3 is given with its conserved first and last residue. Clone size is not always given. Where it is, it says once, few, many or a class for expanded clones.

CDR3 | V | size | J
CASSGRGSGNTIYF | TRBV9 | - | TRBJ1-3
CASRPKLLAGGGEQFF | TRBV27 | few | TRBJ2-1
CAISVRGNTEAFF | TRBV10-3 | - | TRBJ1-1
CASSLAQISGELFF | TRBV11-3 | - | TRBJ2-2
CASRPDSAGGVGTIYF | TRBV5-1 | - | TRBJ1-3
CASGDSPNTEAFF | TRBV19 | - | TRBJ1-1
CASRGTGKYYGYTF | TRBV7-9 | - | TRBJ1-2
CASIAPDRGSKQPQHF | TRBV28 | - | TRBJ1-5
CASVKTGANTGELFF | TRBV15 | - | TRBJ2-2
CASSQVPSGYEQYF | TRBV4-1 | - | TRBJ2-7
CASSPDGSSYEQYF | TRBV6-6 | - | TRBJ2-7
CATSDWMREAQFF | TRBV24-1 | - | TRBJ2-1
CASSSPSGRAYNEQFF | TRBV4-1 | - | TRBJ2-1
CASSLVSAGGTGWTDTQYF | TRBV11-2 | - | TRBJ2-3
CASSQAFWIGQGLSGANVLTF | TRBV4-1 | - | TRBJ2-6
CASSKIAEPQYF | TRBV7-9 | once | TRBJ2-4
CASSFPPGRGHGYTF | TRBV28 | - | TRBJ1-2
CASSQDVTIGGTEAFF | TRBV4-1 | - | TRBJ1-1
CASSQSGQETQYF | TRBV3-1/TRBV3-2 | - | TRBJ2-5
CAISDPSPYEQYF | TRBV10-3 | - | TRBJ2-7
CASSSRGQINEKLFF | TRBV27 | once | TRBJ1-4
CASSEGVNTEAFF | TRBV5-1 | - | TRBJ1-1
CASSSLPDRGLNYGYTF | TRBV6-2/TRBV6-3 | once | TRBJ1-2
CASSLRAGSSYNEQFF | TRBV11-3 | - | TRBJ2-1
CASSLTGTGYDGYTF | TRBV7-8 | - | TRBJ1-2
CASSITGRLGGQPQHF | TRBV19 | few | TRBJ1-5
CASRLWLTSGIGNEQYF | TRBV5-6 | - | TRBJ2-7
CASSPDLAEQETQYF | TRBV9 | - | TRBJ2-5
CAISEGDEQYF | TRBV10-3 | - | TRBJ2-7
CATSVREGDEAFF | TRBV24-1 | - | TRBJ1-1
CASSSGSQPQHF | TRBV6-5 | - | TRBJ1-5
CASSLAQYETQYF | TRBV27 | - | TRBJ2-5
CASSMSGGLDEQYF | TRBV19 | - | TRBJ2-7
CASGTGGSYEQYF | TRBV28 | - | TRBJ2-7
CASSAQGSYYETQYF | TRBV19 | - | TRBJ2-5
CASSETAAQYF | TRBV11-2 | - | TRBJ2-7
CASSEVGDLSGANVLTF | TRBV2 | few | TRBJ2-6
CATSDQPGGDIQYF | TRBV24-1 | - | TRBJ2-4
CASSPRYFTEAFF | TRBV27 | - | TRBJ1-1
CASPPGGTGGLAGGNEQFF | TRBV28 | once | TRBJ2-1
CASSQSRVVIEQFF | TRBV7-2 | - | TRBJ2-1
CASSQDTGLGLNTEAFF | TRBV4-1 | - | TRBJ1-1
CASRGTDRGAGGYTF | TRBV19 | - | TRBJ1-2
CASRWDLTSKNIQYF | TRBV6-5 | - | TRBJ2-4
CASSGQGGVPYEQYF | TRBV13 | once | TRBJ2-7